The clone carrying this T cell receptor (beta chain) was observed once. Its specificity is not known. The entry originates in a study of T cell responses to AZD1222 COVID-19 vaccine. Study conclusions and caveats: As reported, nearly half of all spike-specific TCRs target variant regions that are unmutated. Repertoires were sampled only after the peak T cell response. Two AZD1222 doses significantly raised spike-specific TCR breadth and depth over controls. Possibly, clonal diversity was underestimated; donors were largely white British and included more females.

V was trimmed by 2 bases and J by 1 base, leaving 6 bases between them. The CDR3 is made up of 13 amino acids. CDR1 is MNHEY, CDR2 SVGAGI, per germline. The protocol was immunoSEQ multiplex PCR, while the TCRdb copy is restricted to in-frame clones and leaves out a portion. The sample includes 140,000 to 150,000 clones, over 75% of them seen just once. The rearrangement links TRBV6-5 to TRBJ2-7; D is perhaps TRBD1 (6 bases). Specimen: peripheral blood, collected 28 days after the second dose of the MenACWY control vaccine. The sequence was collected from an adult who received the MenACWY meningococcal vaccine as a control. The CDR3 loop is CASSYGQSYEQYF. CDR3 coding DNA: TGTGCCAGCAGTTACGGACAGTCCTACGAGCAGTACTTC.